This T cell receptor (beta chain) was captured in a study of CD8 T cells in ankylosing spondylitis. The CDR3 contains 14 residues. Per the germline V gene, CDR1 is SGHDT and CDR2 is YYEEEE. The trim removed 4 bases at V and 2 bases at J, leaving 6 bases unmatched. TCRdb used MiXCR to reprocess the 5' RACE reads, holding one entry per CDR3 protein. The table has roughly 30,000 distinct CDR3 sequences, over 12% seen once. The chain carries TRBV5-6 and TRBJ2-7; 7 bases are a match to TRBD1. The origin of this receptor is a male donor with ankylosing spondylitis or in good health (not recorded which). The sequenced material came from blood. This CDR3 is CASSGVQGAYEQYF. The CDR3 nucleotides read TGTGCCAGCAGCGGGGTCCAGGGGGCCTACGAGCAGTACTTC. The full variable domain, in which reference TRBV5-6 and TRBJ2-7 provide the parts outside the CDR3, is DAGVTQSPTHLIKTRGQQVTLRCSPKSGHDTVSWYQQALGQGPQFIFQYYEEEERQRGNFPDRFSGHQFPNYSSELNVNALLLGDSALYLCASSGVQGAYEQYFGPGTRLTVT.